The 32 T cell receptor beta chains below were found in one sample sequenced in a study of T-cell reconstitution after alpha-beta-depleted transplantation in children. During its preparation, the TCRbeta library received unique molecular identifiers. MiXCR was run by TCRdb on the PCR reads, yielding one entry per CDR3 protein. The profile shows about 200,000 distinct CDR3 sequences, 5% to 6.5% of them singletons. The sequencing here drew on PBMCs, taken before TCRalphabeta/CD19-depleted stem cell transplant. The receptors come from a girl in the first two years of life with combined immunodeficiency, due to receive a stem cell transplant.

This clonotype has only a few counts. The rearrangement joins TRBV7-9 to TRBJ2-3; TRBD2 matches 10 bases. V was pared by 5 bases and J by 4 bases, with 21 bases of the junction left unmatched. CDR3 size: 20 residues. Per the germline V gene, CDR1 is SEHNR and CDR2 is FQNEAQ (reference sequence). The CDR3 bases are TGTGCCAGCAGCGGACCCGCGACGCGAGCTAGCGGGAGTACTGCAGATACGCAGTATTTT. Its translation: CASSGPATRASGSTADTQYF. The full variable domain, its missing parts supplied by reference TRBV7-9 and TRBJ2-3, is DTGVSQNPRHKITKRGQNVTFRCDPISEHNRLYWYRQTLGQGPEFLTYFQNEAQLEKSRLLSDRFSAERPKGSFSTLEIQRTEQGDSAMYLCASSGPATRASGSTADTQYFGPGTRLTVL.

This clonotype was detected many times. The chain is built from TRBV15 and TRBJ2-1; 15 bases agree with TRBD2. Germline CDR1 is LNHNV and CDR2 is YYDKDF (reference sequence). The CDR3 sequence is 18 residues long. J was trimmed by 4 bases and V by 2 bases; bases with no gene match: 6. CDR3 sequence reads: CATSRNMGLAGGYNEQFF. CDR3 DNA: TGTGCCACCAGCAGAAACATGGGACTAGCGGGAGGTTACAATGAGCAGTTCTTC.

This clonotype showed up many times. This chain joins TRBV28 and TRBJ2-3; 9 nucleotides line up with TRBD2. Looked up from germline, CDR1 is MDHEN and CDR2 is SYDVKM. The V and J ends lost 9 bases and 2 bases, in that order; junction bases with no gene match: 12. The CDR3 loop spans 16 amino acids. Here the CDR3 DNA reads TGTGCCAGTAATCCAGGACTAGCGAGGCTCACAGATACGCAGTATTTT. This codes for CASNPGLARLTDTQYF.

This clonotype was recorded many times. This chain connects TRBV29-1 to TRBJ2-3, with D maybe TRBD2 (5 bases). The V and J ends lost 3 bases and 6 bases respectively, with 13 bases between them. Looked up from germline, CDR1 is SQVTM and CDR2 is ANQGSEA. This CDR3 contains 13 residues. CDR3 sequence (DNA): TGCAGCGTTGAGAAACTCAGCGGCGATACGCAGTATTTT. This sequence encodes CSVEKLSGDTQYF.

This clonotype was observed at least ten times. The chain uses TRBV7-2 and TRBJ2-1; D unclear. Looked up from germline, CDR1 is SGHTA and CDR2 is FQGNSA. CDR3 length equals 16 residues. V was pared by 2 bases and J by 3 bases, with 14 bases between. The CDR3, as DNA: TGTGCCAGCAGCTTATATGAGAGTATCCTCTACAATGAGCAGTTCTTC. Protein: CASSLYESILYNEQFF.

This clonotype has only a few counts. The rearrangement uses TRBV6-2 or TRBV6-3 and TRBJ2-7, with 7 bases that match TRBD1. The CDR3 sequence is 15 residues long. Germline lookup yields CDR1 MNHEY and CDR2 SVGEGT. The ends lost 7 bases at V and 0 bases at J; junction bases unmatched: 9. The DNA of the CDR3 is TGTGCCAGCATTTTAAACCGGGACAGCTCCTACGAGCAGTACTTC. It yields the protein CASILNRDSSYEQYF.

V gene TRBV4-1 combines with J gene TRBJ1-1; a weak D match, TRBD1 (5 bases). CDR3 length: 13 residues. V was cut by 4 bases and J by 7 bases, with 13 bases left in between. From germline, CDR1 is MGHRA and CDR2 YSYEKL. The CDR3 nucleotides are TGCGCCAGCAGCCCCGGGACCGAGGATGAAGCTTTCTTT. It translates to CASSPGTEDEAFF.

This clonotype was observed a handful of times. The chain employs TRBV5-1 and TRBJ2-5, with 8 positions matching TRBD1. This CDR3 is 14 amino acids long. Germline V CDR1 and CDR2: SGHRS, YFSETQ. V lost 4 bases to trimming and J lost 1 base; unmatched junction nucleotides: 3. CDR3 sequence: CASSGGTGQETQYF. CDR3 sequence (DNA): TGCGCCAGCAGCGGAGGGACAGGCCAAGAGACCCAGTACTTC.

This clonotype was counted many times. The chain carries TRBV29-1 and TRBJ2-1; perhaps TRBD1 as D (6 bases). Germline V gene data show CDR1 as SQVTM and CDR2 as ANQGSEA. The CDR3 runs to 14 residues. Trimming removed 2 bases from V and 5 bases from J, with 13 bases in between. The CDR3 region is CSVESGDRNNEQFF. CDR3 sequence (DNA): TGCAGCGTTGAAAGCGGCGACAGGAACAATGAGCAGTTCTTC.

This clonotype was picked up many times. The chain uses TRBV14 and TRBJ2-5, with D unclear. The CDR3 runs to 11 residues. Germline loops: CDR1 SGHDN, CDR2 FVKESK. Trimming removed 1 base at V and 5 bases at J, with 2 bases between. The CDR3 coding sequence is TGTGCCAGCAGCCAAGTTGAGACCCAGTACTTC. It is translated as CASSQVETQYF.

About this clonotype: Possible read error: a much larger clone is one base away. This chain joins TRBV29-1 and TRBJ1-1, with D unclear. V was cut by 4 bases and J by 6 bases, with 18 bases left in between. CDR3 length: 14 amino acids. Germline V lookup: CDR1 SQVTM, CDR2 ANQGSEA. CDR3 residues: CSVAIYVVGAEAFF. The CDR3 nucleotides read TGCAGCGTTGCAATATACGTCGTGGGAGCTGAAGCTTTCTTT.

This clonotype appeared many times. The CDR3 nucleotides are TGTGCCAGCAGTTCGATTGACAATGAGCAGTTCTTC. Protein product: CASSSIDNEQFF. The rearrangement uses TRBV6-2 or TRBV6-3 and TRBJ2-1; no definite D call. Per the germline V gene, CDR1 is MNHEY and CDR2 is SVGEGT. The CDR3 contains 12 residues. Trimming shortened V by 4 bases and J by 5 bases, and 6 bases separated the two germline ends.

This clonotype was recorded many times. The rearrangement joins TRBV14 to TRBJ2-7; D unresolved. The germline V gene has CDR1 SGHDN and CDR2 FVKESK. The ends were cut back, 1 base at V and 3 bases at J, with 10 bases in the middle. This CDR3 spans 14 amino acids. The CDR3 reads CASSQVGIHYEQYF. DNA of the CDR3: TGTGCCAGCAGCCAAGTTGGAATCCACTACGAGCAGTACTTC.

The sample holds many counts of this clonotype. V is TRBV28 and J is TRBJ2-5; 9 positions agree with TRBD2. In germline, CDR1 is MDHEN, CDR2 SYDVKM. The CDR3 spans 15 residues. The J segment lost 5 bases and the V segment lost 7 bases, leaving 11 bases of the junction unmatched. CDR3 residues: CASNVFRLAAETQYF. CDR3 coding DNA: TGTGCCAGCAACGTTTTCAGACTAGCGGCTGAGACCCAGTACTTC.

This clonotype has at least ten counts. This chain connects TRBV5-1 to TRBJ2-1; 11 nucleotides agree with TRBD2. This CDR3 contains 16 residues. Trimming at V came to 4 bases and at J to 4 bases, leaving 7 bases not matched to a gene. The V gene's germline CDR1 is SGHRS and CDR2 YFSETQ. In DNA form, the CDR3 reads TGCGCCAGCAGCCCGCAGGGACTAGCGGCATACAATGAGCAGTTCTTC. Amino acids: CASSPQGLAAYNEQFF.

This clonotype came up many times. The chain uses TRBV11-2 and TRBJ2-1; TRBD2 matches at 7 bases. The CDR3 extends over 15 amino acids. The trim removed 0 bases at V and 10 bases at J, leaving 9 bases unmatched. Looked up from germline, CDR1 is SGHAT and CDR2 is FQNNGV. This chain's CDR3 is CASSLEAGDGREQFF. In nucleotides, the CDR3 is TGTGCCAGCAGCTTAGAGGCGGGAGACGGTCGAGAGCAGTTCTTC.

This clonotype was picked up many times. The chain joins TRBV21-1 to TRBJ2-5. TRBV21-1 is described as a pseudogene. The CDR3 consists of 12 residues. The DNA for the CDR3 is TGTGCCAGCTCGGGGATTCAAGAGACCCAGTACTTC. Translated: CASSGIQETQYF.

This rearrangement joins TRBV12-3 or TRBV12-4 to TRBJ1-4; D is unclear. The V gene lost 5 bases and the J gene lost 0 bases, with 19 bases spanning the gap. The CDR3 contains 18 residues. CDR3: CASSPIHRPNTTNEKLFF. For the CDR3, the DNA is TGTGCCAGCAGTCCTATACACAGACCCAATACAACTAATGAAAAACTGTTTTTT.

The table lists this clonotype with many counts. This chain's CDR3 is CSARDRVALAGGTNEQFF. CDR3 DNA: TGCAGTGCTAGAGATCGCGTTGCCTTAGCGGGAGGGACGAATGAGCAGTTCTTC. The genes are TRBV20-1 and TRBJ2-1; 11 nucleotides match TRBD2. Losses at the gene ends were 0 bases for V and 7 bases for J; bases not matched to a gene: 14. The germline V gene encodes CDR1 DFQATT and CDR2 SNEGSKA (reference sequence). This CDR3 is 18 amino acids long.

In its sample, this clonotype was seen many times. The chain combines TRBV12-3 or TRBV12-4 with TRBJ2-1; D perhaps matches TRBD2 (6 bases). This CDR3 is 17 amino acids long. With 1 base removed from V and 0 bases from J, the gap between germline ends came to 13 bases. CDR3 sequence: CASSLVWDWSSYNEQFF. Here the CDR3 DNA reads TGTGCCAGCAGTTTAGTTTGGGACTGGAGCTCCTACAATGAGCAGTTCTTC.

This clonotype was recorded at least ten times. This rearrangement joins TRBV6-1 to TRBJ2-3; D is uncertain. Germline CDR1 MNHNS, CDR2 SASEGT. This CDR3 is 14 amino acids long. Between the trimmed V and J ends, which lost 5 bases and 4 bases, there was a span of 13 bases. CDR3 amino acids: CASSTLSTPDTQYF. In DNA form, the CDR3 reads TGTGCCAGCAGTACCCTAAGCACACCAGATACGCAGTATTTT.

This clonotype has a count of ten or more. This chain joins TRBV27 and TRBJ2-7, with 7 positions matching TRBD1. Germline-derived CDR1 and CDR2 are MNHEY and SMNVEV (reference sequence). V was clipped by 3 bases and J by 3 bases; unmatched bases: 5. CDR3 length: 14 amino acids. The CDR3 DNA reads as TGTGCCAGCAGTTTGACGACAGGGCACTACGAGCAGTACTTC. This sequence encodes CASSLTTGHYEQYF.

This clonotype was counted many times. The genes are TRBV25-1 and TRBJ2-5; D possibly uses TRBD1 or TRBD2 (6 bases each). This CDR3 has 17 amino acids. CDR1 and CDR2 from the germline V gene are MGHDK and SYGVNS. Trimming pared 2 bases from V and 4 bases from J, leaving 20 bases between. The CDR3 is CASSEAHEQGGRETQYF. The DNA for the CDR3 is TGTGCCAGCAGTGAAGCCCACGAACAGGGAGGTAGAGAGACCCAGTACTTC.

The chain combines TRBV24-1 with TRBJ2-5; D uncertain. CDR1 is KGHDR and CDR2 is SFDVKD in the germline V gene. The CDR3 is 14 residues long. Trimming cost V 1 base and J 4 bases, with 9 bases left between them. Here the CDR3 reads CATSDFKGSETQYF. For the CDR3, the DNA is TGTGCCACCAGTGATTTTAAGGGATCAGAGACCCAGTACTTC.

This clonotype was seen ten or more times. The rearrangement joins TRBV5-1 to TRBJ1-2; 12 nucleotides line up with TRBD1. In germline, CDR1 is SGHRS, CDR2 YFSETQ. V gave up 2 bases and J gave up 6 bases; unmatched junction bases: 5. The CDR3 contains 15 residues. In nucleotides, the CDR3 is TGCGCCAGCAGCTTTCCGGGACAGGGGGCAAATGGCTACACCTTC. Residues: CASSFPGQGANGYTF.

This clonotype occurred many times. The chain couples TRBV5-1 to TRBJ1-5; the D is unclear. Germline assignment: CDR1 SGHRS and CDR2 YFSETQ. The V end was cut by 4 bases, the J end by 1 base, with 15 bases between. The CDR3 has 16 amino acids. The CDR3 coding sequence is TGCGCCAGCAGCCCGGCGGGAGTAGGCAGCAATCAGCCCCAGCATTTT. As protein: CASSPAGVGSNQPQHF. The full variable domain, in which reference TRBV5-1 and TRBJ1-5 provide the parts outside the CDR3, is KAGVTQTPRYLIKTRGQQVTLSCSPISGHRSVSWYQQTPGQGLQFLFEYFSETQRNKGNFPGRFSGRQFSNSRSEMNVSTLELGDSALYLCASSPAGVGSNQPQHFGDGTRLSIL.

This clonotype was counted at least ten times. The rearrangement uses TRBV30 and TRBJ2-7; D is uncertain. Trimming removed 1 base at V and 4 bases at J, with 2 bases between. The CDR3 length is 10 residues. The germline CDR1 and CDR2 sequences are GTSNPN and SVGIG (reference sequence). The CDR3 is CAWSGYEQYF. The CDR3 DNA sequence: TGTGCCTGGAGTGGTTACGAGCAGTACTTC.

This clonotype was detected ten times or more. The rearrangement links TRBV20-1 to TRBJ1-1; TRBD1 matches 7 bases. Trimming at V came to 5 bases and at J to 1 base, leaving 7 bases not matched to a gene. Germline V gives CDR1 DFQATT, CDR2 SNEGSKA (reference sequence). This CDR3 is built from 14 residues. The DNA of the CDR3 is TGCAGTGCTGGGAATGGACAGGCGAACACTGAAGCTTTCTTT. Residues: CSAGNGQANTEAFF.

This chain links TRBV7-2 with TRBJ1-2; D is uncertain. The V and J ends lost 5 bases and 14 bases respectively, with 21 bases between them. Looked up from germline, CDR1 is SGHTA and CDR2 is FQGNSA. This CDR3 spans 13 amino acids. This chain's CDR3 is CASSPPAALATTF. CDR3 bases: TGTGCCAGCAGCCCCCCGGCAGCCTTGGCTACAACCTTC.

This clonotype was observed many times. The DNA for the CDR3 is TGCGCCAGCGGGCCCGGTGCGGGGGGCAATGAGCAGTTCTTC. This sequence encodes CASGPGAGGNEQFF. J is TRBJ2-1 and V is TRBV5-1, with 8 bases that match TRBD2. V trimming: 7 bases; J trimming: 6 bases; junction bases outside the gene matches: 9. Germline CDR1 reads SGHRS; CDR2 reads YFSETQ. The CDR3 runs 14 residues.

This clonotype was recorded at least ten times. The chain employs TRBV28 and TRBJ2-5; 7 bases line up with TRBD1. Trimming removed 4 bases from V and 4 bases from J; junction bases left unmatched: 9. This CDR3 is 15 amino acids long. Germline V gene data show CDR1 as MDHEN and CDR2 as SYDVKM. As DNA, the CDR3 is TGTGCCAGCAGTTCTCTGACAGGGTTAGGAGAGACCCAGTACTTC. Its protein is CASSSLTGLGETQYF.

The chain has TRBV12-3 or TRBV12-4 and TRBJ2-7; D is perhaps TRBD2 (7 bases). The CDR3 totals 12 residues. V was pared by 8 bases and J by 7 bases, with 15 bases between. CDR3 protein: CASAGAPREQYF. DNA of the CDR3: TGTGCCAGCGCGGGGGCTCCTAGAGAGCAGTACTTC.